The present entry profiles one T cell receptor beta chain with its context. Antigen specificity is unknown. This sample is drawn from a study of siplizumab effects on memory and regulatory T cells. Study-level findings and limits: Siplizumab conditions gave an average of 68.8% Treg-derived mappable alloreactive CD4+ clones, versus 25% to 30% for controls. Siplizumab cultures yielded proliferating Tregs whose suppressive function was not confirmed.

Per germline, CDR1 LNHDA and CDR2 SQIVND (reference sequence). CDR3 length: 17 amino acids. J lost 9 bases, V lost 1 base, and 14 bases had no gene match. Repertoires were generated with immunoSEQ multiplex PCR, while TCRdb's copy carries only in-frame clones and drops some. Among approximately 100,000 clones listed, just over 90% were seen once. Material: Tregs sorted from blood. This chain connects TRBV19 to TRBJ2-2, with 7 bases matching TRBD2. This receptor was obtained from a human donor in good health. The CDR3 nucleotides read TGTGCCAGTAGTATAGTCACCCCCGAGGCGGGAGTCCGGGAGCTGTTTTTT. It encodes CASSIVTPEAGVRELFF. Using reference TRBV19 and TRBJ2-2 for the parts outside the CDR3, the full variable domain is DGGITQSPKYLFRKEGQNVTLSCEQNLNHDAMYWYRQDPGQGLRLIYYSQIVNDFQKGDIAEGYSVSREKKESFPLTVTSAQKNPTAFYLCASSIVTPEAGVRELFFGEGSRLTVL.